The 9 T cell receptor beta chains given below trace back to one sample, sequenced in a study of cytomegalovirus exposure and HLA in healthy donors. The PCR contained 60 Vbeta and 13 Jbeta primers. The repertoire was sequenced with immunoSEQ multiplex PCR; TCRdb's copy has only in-frame clones and lacks some. The sample holds tens of thousands of clones, just under 70% seen once. The sample comprised PBMCs. These receptors were collected from a woman aged 45-65 years in good health and CMV-seropositive.

The count of this clone is one. The chain employs TRBV5-8 and TRBJ2-1; D remains unclear. The CDR3 loop spans 15 amino acids. The germline V and J ends were trimmed by 0 bases and 0 bases, with 7 bases remaining between them. Germline loops: CDR1 SGHTS, CDR2 YDEGEE. CDR3 in amino acids: CASSLDLSSYNEQFF. The CDR3 DNA reads as TGTGCCAGCAGCTTGGACTTGAGCTCCTACAATGAGCAGTTCTTC.

This clone showed up just once. The rearrangement uses TRBV28 and TRBJ1-3; 8 positions agree with TRBD1. This CDR3 is built from 13 residues. V gave up 7 bases and J gave up 2 bases; unmatched junction bases: 1. From germline, CDR1 is MDHEN and CDR2 SYDVKM. As DNA, the CDR3 is TGTGCCAGCACGACAGGGGCTGGAAACACCATATATTTT. It is translated as CASTTGAGNTIYF.

This chain links TRBV5-4 with TRBJ1-1; 7 positions match TRBD1. The V gene's germline CDR1 is SGHNT and CDR2 YYREEE (reference sequence). With V trimmed by 0 bases and J by 9 bases, 5 bases remained unmatched. The CDR3 contains 13 residues. CDR3 amino acids: CASSLGQGAKAFF. CDR3 in DNA: TGTGCCAGCAGCTTGGGACAGGGAGCAAAAGCTTTCTTT. Full variable domain (rest looked up from reference TRBV5-4 and TRBJ1-1): ETGVTQSPTHLIKTRGQQVTLRCSSQSGHNTVSWYQQALGQGPQFIFQYYREEENGRGNFPPRFSGLQFPNYSSELNVNALELDDSALYLCASSLGQGAKAFFGQGTRLTVV.

The chain's CDR3 is CASSLDSTGGLNQPQHF. The CDR3 DNA is TGTGCCAGCAGCTTAGATTCTACAGGGGGACTCAATCAGCCCCAGCATTTT. The V and J genes are TRBV11-3 and TRBJ1-5, with 8 bases aligning to TRBD1. Germline V CDR1 and CDR2: SGHNT, YENEEA. With V trimmed by 0 bases and J by 3 bases, 7 bases remained unmatched. The CDR3 runs 17 residues.

Written as DNA, the CDR3 is TGTGCCAGTAGTATAGACTTTGTGGGCGGGACTAGACCCTACGAGCAGTACTTC. Protein sequence: CASSIDFVGGTRPYEQYF. The V and J genes are TRBV19 and TRBJ2-7, with TRBD2 identical over 8 bases. The V segment lost 0 bases and the J segment 2 bases; nucleotides outside the gene matches: 12. The CDR3 sequence is 18 residues long. Germline lookup yields CDR1 LNHDA and CDR2 SQIVND (reference sequence).

The J gene is TRBJ2-7, the V gene TRBV28; 8 positions match TRBD1. Germline lookup yields CDR1 MDHEN and CDR2 SYDVKM. This CDR3 comprises 15 residues. J lost 3 bases, V lost 5 bases, and 9 bases had no gene match. The CDR3 DNA sequence: TGTGCCAGCAGTCTAATGACAGGGGTGGTCTACGAGCAGTACTTC. It translates to CASSLMTGVVYEQYF.

The chain recombines TRBV28 with TRBJ2-3; D perhaps matches TRBD2 (5 bases). Germline values: CDR1 MDHEN, CDR2 SYDVKM. Trimming cost V 6 bases and J 6 bases, with 19 bases left between them. This CDR3 region has 15 residues. The CDR3 region is CASRPIASGLDTQYF. The CDR3 nucleotides read TGTGCCAGCAGACCGATAGCGTCCGGGTTGGATACGCAGTATTTT.

This clone was detected only a few times. The V call is TRBV5-1, the J call TRBJ2-5; 9 positions match TRBD1. The V gene end was trimmed by 0 bases and the J gene end by 2 bases; junction bases not matched to a gene: 8. Germline V lookup: CDR1 SGHRS, CDR2 YFSETQ. The CDR3 loop spans 17 amino acids. In nucleotides, the CDR3 is TGCGCCAGCAGCTTGGGTGGGGGACAGGGTTATCAAGAGACCCAGTACTTC. It is translated as CASSLGGGQGYQETQYF.

This sequence joins TRBV6-5 and TRBJ1-3; D remains ambiguous. Trimming left V 7 bases short and J 4 bases short, with 17 bases between. The germline V gene has CDR1 MNHEY and CDR2 SVGAGI. The CDR3 sequence is 15 residues long. The CDR3 loop reads CASTQSGTKGNTIYF. The CDR3 nucleotides read TGTGCCAGCACTCAGTCTGGCACCAAAGGAAACACCATATATTTT.